These 13 T cell receptor beta chains share one sample of origin, sequenced in a study of cytotoxic CD8 clonotypes in ibrutinib-treated CLL (dated by TCRdb to about 2021). The time point tag for this specimen amounts to: roughly 23 months on ibrutinib. Library method: the immunoSEQ multiplex PCR assay. Imported from immuneACCESS, the table was reduced by TCRdb to in-frame sequences with V and J called. These copies leave out some clones; in studies compared against another copy, an unresolved V gene accounts for under half, and the cause of the remainder is not known. The sample contains approximately 210,000 clones, approximately 72% of them found a single time. The ten largest account for roughly 13% of the sample. The sample in question was PBMCs, obtained after 24 months of ibrutinib treatment. These receptors originate from a human donor with chronic lymphocytic leukemia.

This chain links TRBV12-2 with TRBJ2-2; the DNA was not compared with TRBD2, the D call given in the table. TRBV12-2 represents a pseudogene. This CDR3 contains 18 residues. The CDR3 region is CASRFPRGAGGPPGELFF. CDR3 nucleotide sequence: TGTGCAAGTCGCTTCCCCCGGGGCGCGGGGGGGCCCCCCGGGGAGCTGTTTTTT.

The chain has TRBV2 and TRBJ2-5; 7 bases match TRBD1. Germline values: CDR1 SNHLY, CDR2 FYNNEI. CDR3 length: 16 amino acids. The trim removed 7 bases at V and 4 bases at J, leaving 15 bases unmatched. Here the CDR3 DNA reads TGTGCCAGCATAGGAATCGACCTAGGGGGCGGAGAGACCCAGTACTTC. Translation: CASIGIDLGGGETQYF.

The CDR3, as DNA: TGTGCCTGGAGTGGTCTTTACTATGGCTACACCTTC. Its translation is CAWSGLYYGYTF. V and J are TRBV30 and TRBJ1-2; D gene uncertain. Germline values: CDR1 GTSNPN, CDR2 SVGIG (reference sequence). V was trimmed by 1 base and J by 3 bases, leaving 6 bases between them. This CDR3 spans 12 amino acids.

Concerning this clone: An end of the junction differs from the germline gene, which may be a read error. The chain recombines TRBV5-1 with TRBJ2-5; D is perhaps TRBD2 (5 bases). CDR3 length: 13 amino acids. Germline CDR1 and CDR2: SGHRS and YFSETQ. The CDR3 loop is CASSLDSVETQYF. CDR3 DNA: TGCGCCAGCAGTTTGGACTCAGTAGAGACCCAGTACTTC.

The chain couples TRBV19 to TRBJ2-3, with D unresolved. The CDR3 runs to 13 residues. CDR1 and CDR2 (germline): LNHDA, SQIVND (reference sequence). The V gene lost 8 bases and the J gene lost 0 bases, with 9 bases spanning the gap. CDR3 residues: CASGPASTDTQYF. CDR3 DNA sequence: TGTGCCAGTGGTCCAGCTAGCACAGATACGCAGTATTTT.

The gene calls are TRBV30 and TRBJ1-5; D unresolved. Germline CDR1 and CDR2: GTSNPN and SVGIG (reference sequence). This CDR3 comprises 14 residues. V was trimmed by 0 bases and J by 3 bases, leaving 9 bases between them. The CDR3 DNA reads TGTGCCTGGAGTGTAGCTACCGCCAATCAGCCCCAGCATTTT. It codes for CAWSVATANQPQHF.

This clone showed up just once. The chain joins TRBV29-1 to TRBJ2-7, with D uncertain. Trimming cost V 5 bases and J 7 bases, with 9 bases left between them. The CDR3 contains 10 residues. Germline assignment: CDR1 SQVTM and CDR2 ANQGSEA. CDR3 bases: TGCAGCGTTTTGGGTCATGAGCAGTACTTC. It yields the protein CSVLGHEQYF.

The chain links TRBV11-2 to TRBJ2-7; 8 bases are a match to TRBD2. The trim removed 5 bases at V and 9 bases at J, leaving 15 bases unmatched. The germline gives CDR1 SGHAT, CDR2 FQNNGV. The CDR3 loop spans 15 amino acids. The DNA of the CDR3 is TGTGCCAGCAGCAACCCCCTAGCGGGCCCTGCAGGGCAGTACTTC. It translates to CASSNPLAGPAGQYF.

The V gene is TRBV30, the J gene TRBJ1-1; D gene unclear. The CDR3 has 12 residues. In germline, CDR1 is GTSNPN, CDR2 SVGIG (reference sequence). V shed 2 bases and J shed 12 bases, with 16 bases lying between them. The chain's CDR3 is CAWSIHSQSSFF. CDR3 bases: TGTGCCTGGAGTATACACAGTCAATCGTCTTTCTTT.

The chain has TRBV29-1 and TRBJ2-1, with D hard to call. This CDR3 region has 11 residues. CDR1 and CDR2 from the germline V gene are SQVTM and ANQGSEA. V was cut by 7 bases and J by 4 bases, with 8 bases left in between. CDR3 nucleotides: TGCAGCGATCTAGATTACAATGAGCAGTTCTTC. Translating it yields CSDLDYNEQFF.

Only a few counts were recorded for this clone. This chain uses TRBV2 with TRBJ1-2; 12 nucleotides agree with TRBD1. Germline trimming cut 5 bases from V and 4 bases from J; bases unmatched to any gene: 5. CDR1 is SNHLY, CDR2 FYNNEI, per germline. The CDR3 totals 15 residues. CDR3: CASSRDRGRLYGYTF. CDR3 nucleotides: TGTGCCAGCAGTCGGGACAGGGGGCGCCTCTATGGCTACACCTTC.

The chain recombines TRBV30 with TRBJ1-2; D call uncertain. V was pared by 4 bases and J by 3 bases, with 9 bases between. The germline CDR1 and CDR2 sequences are GTSNPN and SVGIG (reference sequence). The CDR3 has 12 amino acids. CDR3 region: CAWKMGDYGYTF. The CDR3, as DNA: TGTGCCTGGAAGATGGGCGACTATGGCTACACCTTC.

The V call is TRBV30, the J call TRBJ2-5; the D call may be TRBD1 or TRBD2 (6 bases each). The germline V gene encodes CDR1 GTSNPN and CDR2 SVGIG (reference sequence). V was clipped by 2 bases and J by 4 bases, with 11 bases between them. This CDR3 has 13 residues. The CDR3 coding sequence is TGTGCCTGGAGTCAGGAGGGGGTAGAGACCCAGTACTTC. It codes for CAWSQEGVETQYF. The whole variable domain, filled in from reference TRBV30 and TRBJ2-5, reads SQTIHQWPATLVQPVGSPLSLECTVEGTSNPNLYWYRQAAGRGLQLLFYSVGIGQISSEVPQNLSASRPQDRQFILSSKKLLLSDSGFYLCAWSQEGVETQYFGPGTRLLVL.